One sample yielded the 6 T cell receptor beta chains listed below, sequenced in a study of blood T cells in healthy people across ages. A second 7 to 11 cycle PCR used barcoded and J-beta primers. Each CDR3 protein gets one entry after TCRdb re-called the 5' RACE reads with MiXCR. The table lists nearly 800,000 distinct CDR3 sequences, 25% of them singletons. These same records also appear under a second study, on T cells of mothers and their children.

Sequencing was carried out using blood. All receptors come from a boy younger than 18 in good health.

There are a few counts of this clonotype. The V gene is TRBV12-3 or TRBV12-4, the J gene TRBJ1-5; TRBD1 aligns across 7 bases. V gave up 8 bases and J gave up 2 bases; unmatched junction bases: 3. The CDR3 sequence is 13 residues long. The CDR3 sequence: CASDGQGNQPQHF. The CDR3 coding sequence is TGTGCCAGCGATGGACAGGGCAATCAGCCCCAGCATTTT.

In DNA, the CDR3 is TGCAGCGTTGAGCCCCGGGGGGCGGAGACCCAGTACTTC. Protein sequence: CSVEPRGAETQYF. V usage is TRBV29-1 and J usage is TRBJ2-5; a weak D match, TRBD2 (7 bases). V dropped 3 bases and J dropped 5 bases, with 13 bases sitting between them. The CDR3 sequence is 13 residues long. Germline V gives CDR1 SQVTM, CDR2 ANQGSEA.

The V call is TRBV23-1, the J call TRBJ2-5; no definite D call. TRBV23-1 is designated an ORF whose function remains uncertain. Trimming pared 4 bases from V and 2 bases from J, leaving 11 bases between. This CDR3 spans 14 amino acids. This CDR3 is CASSRDGRQETQYF. DNA of the CDR3: TGCGCCAGCAGTCGAGACGGGCGACAAGAGACCCAGTACTTC.

The rearrangement joins TRBV6-5 to TRBJ2-3, with no clear D. CDR3 length: 13 residues. Germline assignment: CDR1 MNHEY and CDR2 SVGAGI. Trimming shortened V by 7 bases and J by 2 bases, and 10 bases separated the two germline ends. DNA of the CDR3: TGTGCCAGCAATGGACCCCTCACAGATACGCAGTATTTT. Translation: CASNGPLTDTQYF.

V and J are TRBV4-3 and TRBJ1-3, with D unclear. Germline V gene sequence: CDR1 LGHNA, CDR2 YSLEER. With 0 bases removed from V and 7 bases from J, the gap between germline ends came to 10 bases. The CDR3 has 14 residues. The CDR3 sequence is CASSQDAGRNTIYF. Here the CDR3 DNA reads TGCGCCAGCAGCCAAGATGCAGGCAGGAACACCATATATTTT.

This chain connects TRBV12-3 or TRBV12-4 to TRBJ2-4; D unresolved. Trimming stripped 4 bases from V and 1 base from J, with 8 bases between. This CDR3 comprises 14 residues. The CDR3 loop reads CASSSSGAKNIQYF. The CDR3 bases are TGTGCCAGCAGTTCGAGTGGGGCCAAAAACATTCAGTACTTC.